This record concerns one T cell receptor (beta chain) sequence. Its antigen is unidentified. Sample-barcoded 5' priming and a J-beta primer mix drove a second PCR of about 7 to 11 cycles. Every single cDNA molecule received a tag from a template-switch adaptor with 12 random nucleotides. MiXCR, applied by TCRdb to the 5' RACE reads, yields one record per CDR3 protein. The data show around 800,000 distinct CDR3 sequences, approximately 44% seen once. This sample was taken from a study of blood T cells in healthy people across ages. Study observations and caveats: Diversity of TCR beta correlated strongly with naive T cell percentage. Diversity was estimated from one million T cells, and these estimates were considered underestimates. Comparison with aged donors showed that long-lived donors had more naive CD4+ cells and higher diversity.

The CDR3 has 15 amino acids. In germline, CDR1 is DFQATT, CDR2 SNEGSKA (reference sequence). V lost 0 bases and J lost 3, with 15 bases in between. The specimen sequenced was blood. This chain links TRBV20-1 with TRBJ2-7, with D possibly called TRBD1 or TRBD2 (5 bases each). This sequence was found in a man between 60 and 75 years old in good health. The CDR3 loop reads CSAREPGRTGYEQYF. DNA of the CDR3: TGCAGTGCTAGAGAGCCGGGGAGAACAGGCTACGAGCAGTACTTC.